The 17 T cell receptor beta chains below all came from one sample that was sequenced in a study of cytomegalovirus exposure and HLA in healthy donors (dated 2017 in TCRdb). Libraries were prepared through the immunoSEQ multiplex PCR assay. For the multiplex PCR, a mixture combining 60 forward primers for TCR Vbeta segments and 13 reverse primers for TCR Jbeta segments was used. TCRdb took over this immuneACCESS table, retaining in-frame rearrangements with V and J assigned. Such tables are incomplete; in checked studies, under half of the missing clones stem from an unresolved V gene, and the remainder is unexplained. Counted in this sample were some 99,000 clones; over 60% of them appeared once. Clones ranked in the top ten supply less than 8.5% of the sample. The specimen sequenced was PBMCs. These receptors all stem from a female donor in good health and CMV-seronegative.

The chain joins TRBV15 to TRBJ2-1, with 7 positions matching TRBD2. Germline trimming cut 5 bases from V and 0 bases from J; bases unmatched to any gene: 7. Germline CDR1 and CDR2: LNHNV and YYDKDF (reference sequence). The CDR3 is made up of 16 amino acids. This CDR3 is CATSQSRTSSYNEQFF. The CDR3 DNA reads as TGTGCCACCAGCCAGTCAAGGACTAGCTCCTACAATGAGCAGTTCTTC.

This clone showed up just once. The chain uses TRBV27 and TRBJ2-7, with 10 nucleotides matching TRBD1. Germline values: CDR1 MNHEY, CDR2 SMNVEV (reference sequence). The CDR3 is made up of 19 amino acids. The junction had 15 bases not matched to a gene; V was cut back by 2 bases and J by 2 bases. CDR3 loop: CASSLRNAGTGDRPYEQYF. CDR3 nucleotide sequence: TGTGCCAGCAGTTTACGGAACGCCGGGACAGGGGATCGGCCCTACGAGCAGTACTTC.

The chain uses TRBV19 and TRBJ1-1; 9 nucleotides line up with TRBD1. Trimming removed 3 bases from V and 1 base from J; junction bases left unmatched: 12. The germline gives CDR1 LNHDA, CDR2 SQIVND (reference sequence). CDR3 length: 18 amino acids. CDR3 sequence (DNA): TGTGCCAGTAGTATTTTATACAGGGGACAGGGTACGAACACTGAAGCTTTCTTT. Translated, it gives CASSILYRGQGTNTEAFF.

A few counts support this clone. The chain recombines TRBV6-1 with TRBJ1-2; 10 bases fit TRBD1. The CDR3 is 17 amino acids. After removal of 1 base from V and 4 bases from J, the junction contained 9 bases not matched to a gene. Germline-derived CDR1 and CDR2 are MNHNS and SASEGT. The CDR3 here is CASSEGQGARMGYGYTF. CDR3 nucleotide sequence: TGTGCCAGCAGTGAAGGACAGGGGGCGCGGATGGGCTATGGCTACACCTTC.

The CDR3 sequence: CASSRQLDTGELFF. CDR3 DNA: TGTGCCAGCAGTCGACAGCTCGACACCGGGGAGCTGTTTTTT. The chain combines TRBV11-3 with TRBJ2-2, with D tentatively TRBD1 (5 bases). V lost 6 bases, J lost 3 bases, and 11 bases lay in between. The CDR3 length is 14 residues. The germline V gene has CDR1 SGHNT and CDR2 YENEEA.

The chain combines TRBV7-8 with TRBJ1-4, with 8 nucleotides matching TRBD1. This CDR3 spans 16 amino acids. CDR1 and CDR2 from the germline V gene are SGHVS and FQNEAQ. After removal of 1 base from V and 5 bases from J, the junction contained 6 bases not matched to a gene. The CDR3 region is CASSLGTGYINEKLFF. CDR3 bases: TGTGCCAGCAGCTTAGGGACAGGGTACATCAATGAAAAACTGTTTTTT.

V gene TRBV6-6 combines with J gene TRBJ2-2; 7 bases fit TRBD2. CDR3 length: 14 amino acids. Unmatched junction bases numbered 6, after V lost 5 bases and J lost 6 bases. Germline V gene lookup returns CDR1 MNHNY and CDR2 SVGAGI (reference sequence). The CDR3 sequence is CASSPRLAAGELFF. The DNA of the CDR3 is TGTGCCAGCAGTCCCCGACTAGCCGCCGGGGAGCTGTTTTTT.

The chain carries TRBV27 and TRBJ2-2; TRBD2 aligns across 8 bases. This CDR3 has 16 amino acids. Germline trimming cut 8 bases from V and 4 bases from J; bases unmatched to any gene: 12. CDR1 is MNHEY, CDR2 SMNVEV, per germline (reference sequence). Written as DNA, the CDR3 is TGTGCCAGCTCCCGTCGTAGCGGGATTTTCACCGGGGAGCTGTTTTTT. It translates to CASSRRSGIFTGELFF.

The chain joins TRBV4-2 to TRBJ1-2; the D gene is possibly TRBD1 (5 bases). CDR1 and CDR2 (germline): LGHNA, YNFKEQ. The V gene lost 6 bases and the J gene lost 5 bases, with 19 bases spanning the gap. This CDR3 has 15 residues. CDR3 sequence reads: CASSDSRQVGYGYTF. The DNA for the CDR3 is TGTGCCAGCAGTGACAGTAGGCAGGTTGGGTATGGCTACACCTTC.

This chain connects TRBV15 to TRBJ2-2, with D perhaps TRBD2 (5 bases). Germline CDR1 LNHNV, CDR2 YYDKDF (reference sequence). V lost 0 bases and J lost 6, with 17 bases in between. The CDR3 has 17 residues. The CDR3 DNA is TGTGCCACCAGCAGAGATCTTGGGAGTCGATCCGCCGGGGAGCTGTTTTTT. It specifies CATSRDLGSRSAGELFF.

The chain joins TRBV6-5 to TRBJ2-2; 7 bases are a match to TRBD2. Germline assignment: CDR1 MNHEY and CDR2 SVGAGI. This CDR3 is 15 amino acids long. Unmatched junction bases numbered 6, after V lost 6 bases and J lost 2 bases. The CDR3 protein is CASRTGTINTGELFF. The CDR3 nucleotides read TGTGCCAGCAGGACCGGGACTATTAACACCGGGGAGCTGTTTTTT.

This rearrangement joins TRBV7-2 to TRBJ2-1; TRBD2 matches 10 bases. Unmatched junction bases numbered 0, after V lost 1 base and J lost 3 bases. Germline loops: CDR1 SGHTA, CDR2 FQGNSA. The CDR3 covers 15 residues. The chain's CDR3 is CASSLGTSGYNEQFF. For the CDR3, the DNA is TGTGCCAGCAGCTTAGGGACTAGCGGCTACAATGAGCAGTTCTTC.

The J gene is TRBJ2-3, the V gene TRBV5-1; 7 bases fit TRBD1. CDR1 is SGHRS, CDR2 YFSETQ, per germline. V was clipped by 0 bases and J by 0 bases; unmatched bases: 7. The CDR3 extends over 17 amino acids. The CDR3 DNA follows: TGCGCCAGCAGCTTGGGACTCGACAGGGATAGCACAGATACGCAGTATTTT. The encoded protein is CASSLGLDRDSTDTQYF.

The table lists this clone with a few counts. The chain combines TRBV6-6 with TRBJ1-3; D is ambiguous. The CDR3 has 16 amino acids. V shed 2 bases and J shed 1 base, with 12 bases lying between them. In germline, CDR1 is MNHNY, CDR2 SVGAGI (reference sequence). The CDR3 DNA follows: TGTGCCAGCAGTTACGGGCAAGCTCTTTCTGGAAACACCATATATTTT. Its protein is CASSYGQALSGNTIYF.

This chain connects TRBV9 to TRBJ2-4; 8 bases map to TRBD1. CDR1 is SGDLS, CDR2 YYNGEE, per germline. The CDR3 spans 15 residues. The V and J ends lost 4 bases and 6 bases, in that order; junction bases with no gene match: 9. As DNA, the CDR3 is TGTGCCAGCAGCCCCGGGACAGGATTGAGAAACATTCAGTACTTC. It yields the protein CASSPGTGLRNIQYF.

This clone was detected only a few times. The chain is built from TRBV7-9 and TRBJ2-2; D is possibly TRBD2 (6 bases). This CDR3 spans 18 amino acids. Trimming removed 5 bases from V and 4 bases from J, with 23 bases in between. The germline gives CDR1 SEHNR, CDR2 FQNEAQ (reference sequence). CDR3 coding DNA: TGTGCCAGCAGCCTTAATTACAGGCGGCCGGGGGTCACCGGGGAGCTGTTTTTT. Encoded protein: CASSLNYRRPGVTGELFF.

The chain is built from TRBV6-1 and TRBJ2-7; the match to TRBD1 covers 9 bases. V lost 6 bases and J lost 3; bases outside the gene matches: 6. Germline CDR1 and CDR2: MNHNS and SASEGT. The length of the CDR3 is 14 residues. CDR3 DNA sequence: TGTGCCAGCAGGAACAGGGGGCGCCTCTACGAGCAGTACTTC. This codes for CASRNRGRLYEQYF.